This T cell receptor beta chain was sequenced in a study of blood T cells in healthy people across ages. A sample-barcoded 5' primer and a J-beta primer mix were used in a second PCR of roughly 7 to 11 cycles. TCRdb reprocessed the 5' RACE reads with MiXCR, giving one entry per CDR3 protein. In the table there are about 1.4 million distinct CDR3 sequences, around 55% of which are singletons. Trimming pared 5 bases from V and 7 bases from J, leaving 16 bases between. This CDR3 comprises 14 residues. Germline V gene sequence: CDR1 SNHLY, CDR2 FYNNEI. V usage is TRBV2 and J usage is TRBJ2-3; D not certain. This sequence originates from a man between 18 and 29 years old in good health. Sequenced: blood. CDR3 sequence reads: CASSRHGVDHTQYF. The CDR3 nucleotides are TGTGCCAGCAGTCGACATGGGGTGGACCATACGCAGTATTTT.